Below, one T cell receptor beta chain is given with its context. The antigen is not known. TCRdb used MiXCR to reprocess the RT-PCR reads, holding one entry per CDR3 protein. Among about half a million distinct CDR3 sequences, about 25% were seen once, and the ten largest hold 1.9%. The data are from a study of response to subunit inactivated influenza vaccine. Germline V gene data show CDR1 as KGHSH and CDR2 as LQKENI. The length of the CDR3 is 17 residues. V lost 3 bases and J lost 7; bases outside the gene matches: 18. Study-wide results and caveats: New T cells are recruited in small numbers by each seasonal influenza vaccination, according to the authors' suggestion.

Sample: CD4+ T cells sorted from PBMCs, taken about 5 days after vaccination. This sequence was found in a man between 45 and 60 years old who received an inactivated influenza vaccine. The chain recombines TRBV18 with TRBJ2-7, with 7 bases lining up with TRBD1. CDR3: CASSPRRRDRDDGEQYF. CDR3 bases: TGTGCCAGCTCACCGCGTCGTCGTGACAGGGATGACGGAGAGCAGTACTTC.